This is a list of T cell receptor beta chains from one sample in a study of CD8 T cells in ankylosing spondylitis. TCRdb ran MiXCR on the 5' RACE reads and lists one entry per CDR3 protein. The profile shows under 15,000 distinct CDR3 sequences, 2.8% of them singletons. Sequencing was carried out using blood, either unsorted or a sorted T cell fraction (not recorded which). Receptors originate from a male donor with ankylosing spondylitis or in good health (not recorded which). CDR3s include the opening cysteine and the closing phenylalanine or tryptophan. D genes are given only for firm matches. Clone size is given as once, few or many counts, or a class when the clone is expanded.

TGTGCCAGCAGCCCAGGGGGTCGTAGCGGACAAGAGACCCAGTACTTC	CASSPGGRSGQETQYF	many	TRBV9	TRBJ2-5	NA
TGTGCCAGCAGCGTAGGAGGAGGGATGACCACTGAAGCTTTCTTT	CASSVGGGMTTEAFF	many	TRBV9	TRBJ1-1	NA
TGTGCCAGCAGCGCCCATCCGGGACAGGGAACCAGCGGGGGGGCGAGGCAGTACTTC	CASSAHPGQGTSGGARQYF	many	TRBV9	TRBJ2-7	NA
TGTGCCAGCAGCGGTTCTCCGGGCCCCTATGGCTACACCTTC	CASSGSPGPYGYTF	many	TRBV9	TRBJ1-2	NA
TGTGCCAGCAGCGTAGCGCCCACGGAGACCCAGTACTTC	CASSVAPTETQYF	medium-sized	TRBV9	TRBJ2-5	NA
TGTGCCAGCAGGACCGGGGGGCTCGACCAATTAAACTATGGCTACACCTTC	CASRTGGLDQLNYGYTF	many	TRBV21-1	TRBJ1-2	NA
TGTGCCAGCAGCGTTTCGGGACTAGCGGGAGATACGCAGTATTTT	CASSVSGLAGDTQYF	many	TRBV9	TRBJ2-3	TRBD2
TGTGCCAGCAGTCGTATACGGGACAGCTACGCCGGGGAGCTGTTTTTT	CASSRIRDSYAGELFF	many	TRBV9	TRBJ2-2	TRBD1
TGTGCCAGCAGCGTAGGGGAGGGAAGGCGAGAGACCCAGTACTTC	CASSVGEGRRETQYF	many	TRBV9	TRBJ2-5	TRBD2
TGTGCCAGCAGCTTCCGACAGGGGGTATACAATGAGCAGTTCTTC	CASSFRQGVYNEQFF	many	TRBV9	TRBJ2-1	TRBD1
TGTGCCAGCAGCCTGGGACTAGCGGGAGGGCCGTCCGGGGAGCTGTTTTTT	CASSLGLAGGPSGELFF	many	TRBV9	TRBJ2-2	TRBD2
TGTGCCAGCAGCCCCCTACCCTCCGGGGCCGGCTACGAGCAGTACTTC	CASSPLPSGAGYEQYF	medium-sized	TRBV9	TRBJ2-7	NA
TGTGCCAGCAGCGTGACGGCGGGGGGGCTCACAGATACGCAGTATTTT	CASSVTAGGLTDTQYF	many	TRBV9	TRBJ2-3	TRBD2
TGTGCCAGCAGCACCACGGGACAGGGGGAGACCCAGTACTTC	CASSTTGQGETQYF	many	TRBV9	TRBJ2-5	TRBD1
TGTGCCAGCAGCGTAGACACCTTGAACTACGAGCAGTACTTC	CASSVDTLNYEQYF	many	TRBV9	TRBJ2-7	NA
TGTGCCAGCAGCGTAGGCAGCGGGGGAACCTACAATGAGCAGTTCTTC	CASSVGSGGTYNEQFF	many	TRBV9	TRBJ2-1	TRBD2
TGTGCCAGCAGCGTAGGGTCTCTATGGGGACAGGCTACCAATGAGCAGTTCTTC	CASSVGSLWGQATNEQFF	many	TRBV9	TRBJ2-1	TRBD1
TGTGCCAGCAGCGTAGATGCGGGGCACACCGGGGAGCTGTTTTTT	CASSVDAGHTGELFF	many	TRBV9	TRBJ2-2	NA
TGTGCCAGCAGCGTAGCCAGAGGGGATTTCTACAATGAGCAGTTCTTC	CASSVARGDFYNEQFF	many	TRBV9	TRBJ2-1	NA
TGTGCCAGCAGCGTAGATGCAGGGACCAACTATGGCTACACCTTC	CASSVDAGTNYGYTF	many	TRBV9	TRBJ1-2	NA
TGTGCCAGCAGCGCGAGGGATGGTGGCGCAGGAGATACGCAGTATTTT	CASSARDGGAGDTQYF	medium-sized	TRBV9	TRBJ2-3	NA
TGTGCCAGCAGCCCTCGCGGGTACCAAGAGACCCAGTACTTC	CASSPRGYQETQYF	many	TRBV9	TRBJ2-5	NA
TGTGCCAGCAGCGTAGCTGGGGTGGCGAGGAACACTGAAGCTTTCTTT	CASSVAGVARNTEAFF	many	TRBV9	TRBJ1-1	NA
TGTGCCAGCAGCGGCCGGACAGGGCAGAACACTGAAGCTTTCTTT	CASSGRTGQNTEAFF	many	TRBV9	TRBJ1-1	TRBD1
TGTGCCAGCAGCGAGAGATTAGAGCACGGGGAGCTGTTTTTT	CASSERLEHGELFF	many	TRBV9	TRBJ2-2	NA
TGTGCCAGCAGCGTAGCTGGGGGAGATACGCAGTATTTT	CASSVAGGDTQYF	medium-sized	TRBV9	TRBJ2-3	NA